One T cell receptor (beta chain) is described in this entry. Antigen specificity is unknown. TCRdb's table, derived via immunoSEQ multiplex PCR, lists solely in-frame clones and lacks some. The repertoire holds fewer than 3 million clones, with around 92% as singletons. The sample belongs to a study of shared clonotypes between healthy human individuals. The V gene's germline CDR1 is SGHAT and CDR2 FQNNGV. The CDR3 totals 14 residues. Trimming removed 1 base at V and 4 bases at J, with 10 bases between. A CD45RA-negative memory subset and a CD45RA+ naive subset were separated from the CD4+ cells. General study points: Researchers sampled only blood; tissue repertoires likely differ.

This rearrangement joins TRBV11-2 to TRBJ1-2, with D maybe TRBD1 (5 bases). The sequenced sample was naive CD4+ T cells from PBMCs. Subset described: CD45RA+ positively selected. The sequence came from a young man in good health. Some clones in this sample may be carry-over from other donors' samples. The CDR3 spells CASSLGGVIYGYTF. Written as DNA, the CDR3 is TGTGCCAGCAGCTTAGGGGGGGTGATCTATGGCTACACCTTC.